This T cell receptor beta chain was obtained from a study of T cells in Graves' hyperthyroidism and ophthalmopathy. Whole-study findings and limits: Before onset, by a median of approximately 6.8 months, the model predicted ophthalmopathy. Most thyroid clonotypes expanded above 0.001 were also detected in blood.

As to this clonotype: No antigen is known for it.

The CDR3 runs 17 residues. Germline V gene data show CDR1 as SGHTA and CDR2 as FQGTGA. V trimming: 5 bases; J trimming: 7 bases; junction bases outside the gene matches: 13. Using RNA transcripts as the source, TCR beta CDR3 regions were amplified. With the HTBI primer set, the TCR CDR3 went through a first round of RT-PCR. TCRdb redid the calling of the multiplex PCR reads with MiXCR, one entry per CDR3 protein. Seen here are 250,000 to 300,000 distinct CDR3 sequences, less than 15% observed once, and the top ten hold less than 15%. The sample consisted of blood. V gene TRBV7-3 combines with J gene TRBJ2-2; 10 nucleotides match TRBD2. This TCR was recovered from a woman between 35 and 50 years old with Graves' hyperthyroidism that later progressed to Graves' ophthalmopathy. The CDR3 region has the DNA TGTGCCAGCAGCCCCTCCCCGGCTAGCGGGAGTAGCGGGGAGCTGTTTTTT. Its translation: CASSPSPASGSSGELFF.